Presented here are 27 T cell receptor beta chains from one specimen sequenced in a study of OX40 agonist ivuxolimab in advanced cancers. Using immunoSEQ multiplex PCR, the repertoire was profiled, and TCRdb retains in-frame clones only, with some absent. The table shows about 71,000 clones, with just under 95% occurring only once. Here the sequenced sample was CD4+ or CD8+ T cells sorted from blood, taken in a trial of the OX40 agonist ivuxolimab. These receptors were obtained from an adult with an advanced solid tumor such as melanoma, head and neck, liver or kidney cancer.

In regard to this clone: The junction shows a germline mismatch at one end, possibly a read error. V gene TRBV5-1 combines with J gene TRBJ1-1; D unresolved. Per germline, CDR1 SGHRS and CDR2 YFSETQ. The CDR3 has 16 residues. CDR3 in amino acids: CASSLAMSERNPEAFF. CDR3 DNA sequence: TGCGCCAGCAGCTTGGCAATGAGTGAGAGGAACCCTGAAGCTTTCTTT. Using reference TRBV5-1 and TRBJ1-1 for the parts outside the CDR3, the full variable domain is KAGVTQTPRYLIKTRGQQVTLSCSPISGHRSVSWYQQTPGQGLQFLFEYFSETQRNKGNFPGRFSGRQFSNSRSEMNVSTLELGDSALYLCASSLAMSERNPEAFFGQGTRLTVV.

The CDR3 DNA reads as TGTGCCAGCAGCTTAGTAGGCAAAAACATTCAGTACTTC. The encoded protein is CASSLVGKNIQYF. The chain uses TRBV7-9 and TRBJ2-4; D gene uncertain. Trimming cost V 1 base and J 3 bases, with 4 bases left between them. Per the germline V gene, CDR1 is SEHNR and CDR2 is FQNEAQ (reference sequence). CDR3 size: 13 residues.

The V gene is TRBV7-9, the J gene TRBJ2-7, with D perhaps TRBD2 (6 bases). V dropped 5 bases and J dropped 2 bases, with 7 bases sitting between them. The CDR3 loop spans 12 amino acids. Germline CDR1 reads SEHNR; CDR2 reads FQNEAQ (reference sequence). The CDR3 loop reads CASSPSAYEQYF. As DNA, the CDR3 is TGTGCCAGCAGCCCTAGCGCCTACGAGCAGTACTTC.

The chain links TRBV11-3 to TRBJ2-3; possibly TRBD2 for D (6 bases). The CDR3 runs to 15 residues. The germline gives CDR1 SGHNT, CDR2 YENEEA. The ends were cut back, 4 bases at V and 2 bases at J, with 13 bases in the middle. DNA of the CDR3: TGTGCCAGCAGCTCCGGGGGTGGACACACAGATACGCAGTATTTT. Encoded protein: CASSSGGGHTDTQYF.

This rearrangement joins TRBV4-3 to TRBJ1-2; the D gene is possibly TRBD1 (5 bases). This CDR3 is built from 17 residues. The ends were cut back, 0 bases at V and 0 bases at J, with 14 bases in the middle. Germline CDR1 LGHNA, CDR2 YSLEER. CDR3 residues: CASSQDGTGLSNYGYTF. In DNA form, the CDR3 reads TGCGCCAGCAGCCAAGATGGGACCGGGCTTTCTAACTATGGCTACACCTTC.

V usage is TRBV9 and J usage is TRBJ2-2, with 9 positions matching TRBD1. The CDR3 spans 15 residues. Germline-derived CDR1 and CDR2 are SGDLS and YYNGEE. Losses at the gene ends were 3 bases for V and 5 bases for J; bases not matched to a gene: 5. CDR3 in DNA: TGTGCCAGCAGCGCCGAAGACAGGGGGACCGGGGAGCTGTTTTTT. This codes for CASSAEDRGTGELFF.

The chain joins TRBV27 to TRBJ2-2; 7 nucleotides match TRBD1. There are 17 residues in the CDR3. Trimming cost V 0 bases and J 3 bases; bases outside gene matches: 7. Germline assignment: CDR1 MNHEY and CDR2 SMNVEV (reference sequence). DNA for the CDR3: TGTGCCAGCAGTTTATCGACTGGGACAGTCCACACCGGGGAGCTGTTTTTT. Translated: CASSLSTGTVHTGELFF.

The genes are TRBV19 and TRBJ1-6, with D maybe TRBD1 (6 bases). Germline loops: CDR1 LNHDA, CDR2 SQIVND (reference sequence). CDR3 size: 16 residues. V lost 5 bases and J lost 6, with 17 bases in between. As DNA, the CDR3 is TGTGCCAGTAGTTACCAGGGGCTGTCGTCTAATTCACCCCTCCACTTT. Translating gives CASSYQGLSSNSPLHF.

The chain recombines TRBV5-1 with TRBJ1-1, with 7 bases matching TRBD1. The length of the CDR3 is 14 residues. The J segment lost 4 bases and the V segment lost 4 bases, leaving 7 bases of the junction unmatched. Germline lookup yields CDR1 SGHRS and CDR2 YFSETQ. The CDR3 bases are TGCGCCAGCAGCGGGGGGACAGCCACCACTGAAGCTTTCTTT. This sequence encodes CASSGGTATTEAFF.

The V and J genes are TRBV19 and TRBJ1-2; TRBD1 matches at 8 bases. From germline, CDR1 is LNHDA and CDR2 SQIVND (reference sequence). Losses at the gene ends were 4 bases for V and 2 bases for J; bases not matched to a gene: 9. The CDR3 loop spans 16 amino acids. Written as DNA, the CDR3 is TGTGCCAGTAGTAAGACCTCCGGGACAGGCAACTATGGCTACACCTTC. Residues: CASSKTSGTGNYGYTF.

This clone was detected once. V gene TRBV4-3 combines with J gene TRBJ2-7; no firm D call. The CDR3 is made up of 15 amino acids. CDR1 and CDR2 from the germline V gene are LGHNA and YSLEER. V was shortened by 0 bases and J by 6 bases, with 15 bases between the two germline ends. The CDR3 sequence: CASSQDWALLGEQYF. CDR3 sequence (DNA): TGCGCCAGCAGCCAAGATTGGGCCCTTCTGGGCGAGCAGTACTTC.

J is TRBJ1-1 and V is TRBV7-9, with no clear D. The CDR3 sequence is 13 residues long. Germline V gene lookup returns CDR1 SEHNR and CDR2 FQNEAQ (reference sequence). V lost 1 base and J lost 6, with 9 bases in between. The CDR3 bases are TGTGCCAGCAGCTTAGGGGGAGGACCTGAAGCTTTCTTT. Its translation: CASSLGGGPEAFF.

The rearrangement links TRBV9 to TRBJ1-1; no reliable D call. Germline CDR1 SGDLS, CDR2 YYNGEE. The CDR3 spans 14 residues. V dropped 0 bases and J dropped 5 bases, with 11 bases sitting between them. CDR3 sequence: CASSVAVGGTEAFF. In nucleotides, the CDR3 is TGTGCCAGCAGCGTAGCCGTTGGAGGTACTGAAGCTTTCTTT.

V gene TRBV19 combines with J gene TRBJ2-5; TRBD2 aligns across 10 bases. The trim removed 5 bases at V and 4 bases at J, leaving 10 bases unmatched. The CDR3 consists of 16 residues. Looked up from germline, CDR1 is LNHDA and CDR2 is SQIVND (reference sequence). DNA of the CDR3: TGTGCCAGTAGTTCGGCTAGCGGGAGTATGGGAGAGACCCAGTACTTC. Its protein product is CASSSASGSMGETQYF.

The chain recombines TRBV5-4 with TRBJ2-7; the D gene is possibly TRBD2 (6 bases). The V gene lost 4 bases and the J gene lost 6 bases, with 17 bases spanning the gap. The germline gives CDR1 SGHNT, CDR2 YYREEE (reference sequence). The CDR3 consists of 14 residues. This CDR3 is CASSPGPGVVEQYF. The CDR3 region has the DNA TGTGCCAGCAGCCCGGGACCGGGGGTGGTCGAGCAGTACTTC.

This chain uses TRBV5-8 with TRBJ1-2; D is possibly TRBD1 (6 bases). There are 15 residues in the CDR3. Trimming removed 1 base at V and 2 bases at J, with 12 bases between. Germline lookup yields CDR1 SGHTS and CDR2 YDEGEE. The CDR3 bases are TGTGCCAGCAGCTTGTATGAAGGACAGAACTATGGCTACACCTTC. Its protein is CASSLYEGQNYGYTF.

The V and J genes are TRBV14 and TRBJ1-2, with 9 bases matching TRBD1. Germline V gene lookup returns CDR1 SGHDN and CDR2 FVKESK. The J segment lost 6 bases and the V segment lost 10 bases, leaving 6 bases of the junction unmatched. There are 12 residues in the CDR3. The CDR3 DNA reads TGTGCCACACAGGGGGCCATGGATGGCTACACCTTC. Translating it yields CATQGAMDGYTF.

The chain is built from TRBV6-5 and TRBJ2-5; possibly TRBD2 for D (6 bases). Germline CDR1 reads MNHEY; CDR2 reads SVGAGI. The CDR3 is 15 residues long. V was trimmed by 5 bases and J by 2 bases, leaving 15 bases between them. CDR3 region: CASSPWGDLQETQYF. CDR3 DNA sequence: TGTGCCAGCAGTCCTTGGGGGGACTTGCAAGAGACCCAGTACTTC.

CDR3 amino acids: CASSPTGIYEQYF. The DNA for the CDR3 is TGTGCCAGCAGCCCGACTGGAATCTACGAGCAGTACTTC. This chain joins TRBV7-6 and TRBJ2-7, with no clear D. V lost 5 bases and J lost 3, with 11 bases in between. The CDR3 spans 13 residues. Germline V CDR1 and CDR2: SGHVS, FNYEAQ.

This clone has more than one count but fewer than ten. The V gene is TRBV7-8, the J gene TRBJ1-1, with D possibly matching TRBD1 (5 bases). Germline lookup yields CDR1 SGHVS and CDR2 FQNEAQ. V lost 4 bases to trimming and J lost 0 bases, with 9 bases between them. This CDR3 spans 14 amino acids. Written as DNA, the CDR3 is TGTGCCAGCAGCTCAGGGAGTATGAACACTGAAGCTTTCTTT. Translating gives CASSSGSMNTEAFF.

J is TRBJ1-1 and V is TRBV29-1, with a possible D match to TRBD1 (6 bases). Germline CDR1 and CDR2: SQVTM and ANQGSEA. The V gene lost 7 bases and the J gene lost 5 bases, with 17 bases spanning the gap. The CDR3 spans 13 residues. In DNA form, the CDR3 reads TGCAGCGCCTCCCCCAGGGGACGGACTGAAGCTTTCTTT. Amino acid sequence: CSASPRGRTEAFF.

V and J are TRBV4-1 and TRBJ2-7; maybe TRBD1 (6 bases). Germline CDR1 and CDR2: MGHRA and YSYEKL. The CDR3 totals 14 residues. Trimming cost V 6 bases and J 0 bases, with 12 bases left between them. CDR3 loop: CASRRTVSSYEQYF. The CDR3 DNA sequence: TGCGCCAGCAGGAGGACAGTGAGCTCCTACGAGCAGTACTTC.

This chain uses TRBV7-2 with TRBJ2-1; D not resolved. CDR1 SGHTA and CDR2 FQGNSA come from the germline V gene. Trimming shortened V by 8 bases and J by 8 bases, and 10 bases separated the two germline ends. The CDR3 runs to 11 residues. The CDR3 nucleotides read TGTGCCAGCGGCCGGATGGATGAGCAGTTCTTC. It yields the protein CASGRMDEQFF.

J is TRBJ1-2 and V is TRBV6-5; tentatively, D is TRBD1 (5 bases). Germline loops: CDR1 MNHEY, CDR2 SVGAGI. This CDR3 has 15 residues. V gave up 4 bases and J gave up 2 bases, with 14 bases separating them. The CDR3 is CASSSPGTSNYGYTF. CDR3 nucleotide sequence: TGTGCCAGCAGTTCCCCCGGGACTTCCAACTATGGCTACACCTTC.

The chain recombines TRBV27 with TRBJ2-1; D gene uncertain. Germline V gene data show CDR1 as MNHEY and CDR2 as SMNVEV (reference sequence). CDR3 length equals 12 residues. V was clipped by 3 bases and J by 8 bases, with 8 bases between them. The CDR3 is CASSFGRHEQFF. CDR3 coding DNA: TGTGCCAGCAGTTTCGGCCGCCATGAGCAGTTCTTC.

The gene calls are TRBV19 and TRBJ1-1, with D tentatively TRBD1 (6 bases). The CDR3 length is 16 residues. V lost 0 bases and J 5 bases, leaving 16 bases between the germline ends. CDR1 is LNHDA and CDR2 is SQIVND in the germline V gene (reference sequence). The chain's CDR3 is CASSIDWTAGRTEAFF. CDR3 bases: TGTGCCAGTAGTATAGATTGGACAGCTGGGAGGACTGAAGCTTTCTTT.

The chain is built from TRBV7-9 and TRBJ2-7; 7 bases fit TRBD2. Germline trimming cut 5 bases from V and 1 base from J; bases unmatched to any gene: 8. The CDR3 runs to 15 residues. The germline V gene encodes CDR1 SEHNR and CDR2 FQNEAQ (reference sequence). This CDR3 is CASSPLSGGSYEQYF. As DNA, the CDR3 is TGTGCCAGCAGCCCCCTTTCCGGGGGGTCCTACGAGCAGTACTTC.